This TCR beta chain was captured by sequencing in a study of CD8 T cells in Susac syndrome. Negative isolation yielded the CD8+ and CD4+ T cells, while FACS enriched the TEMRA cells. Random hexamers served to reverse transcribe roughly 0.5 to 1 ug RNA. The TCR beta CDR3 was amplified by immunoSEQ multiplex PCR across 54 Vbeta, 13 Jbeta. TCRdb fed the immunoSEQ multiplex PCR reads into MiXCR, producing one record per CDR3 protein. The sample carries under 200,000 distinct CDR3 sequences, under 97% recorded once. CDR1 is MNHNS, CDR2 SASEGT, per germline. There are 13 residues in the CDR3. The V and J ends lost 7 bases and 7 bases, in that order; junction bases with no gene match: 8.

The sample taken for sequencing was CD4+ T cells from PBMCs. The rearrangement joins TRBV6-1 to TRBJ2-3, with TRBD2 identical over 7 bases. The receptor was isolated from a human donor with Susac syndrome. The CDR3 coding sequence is TGTGCCAGCAATAACTGGGGAGGGAATACGCAGTATTTT. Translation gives CASNNWGGNTQYF.